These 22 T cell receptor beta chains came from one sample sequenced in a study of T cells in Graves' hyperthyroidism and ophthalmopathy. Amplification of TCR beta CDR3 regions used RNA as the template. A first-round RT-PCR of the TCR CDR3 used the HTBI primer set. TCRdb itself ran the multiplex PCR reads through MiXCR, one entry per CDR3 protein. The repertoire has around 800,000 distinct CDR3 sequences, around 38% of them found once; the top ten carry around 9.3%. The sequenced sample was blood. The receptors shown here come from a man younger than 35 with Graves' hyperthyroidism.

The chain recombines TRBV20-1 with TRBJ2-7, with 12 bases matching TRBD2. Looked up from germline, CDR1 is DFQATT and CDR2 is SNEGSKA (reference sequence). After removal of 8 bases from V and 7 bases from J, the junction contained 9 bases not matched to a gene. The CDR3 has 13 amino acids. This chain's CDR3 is CSTKTSGGREQYF. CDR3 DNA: TGCAGTACAAAGACTAGCGGGGGCCGGGAGCAGTACTTC.

CDR3 nucleotides: TGCGCCAGCAGCGATTCGGGTGGAGGCTACACCTTC. Translation gives CASSDSGGGYTF. This chain uses TRBV4-1 with TRBJ1-2; D is undetermined. This CDR3 has 12 residues. Between the trimmed V and J ends, which lost 5 bases and 8 bases, there was a span of 12 bases. Germline CDR1 MGHRA, CDR2 YSYEKL.

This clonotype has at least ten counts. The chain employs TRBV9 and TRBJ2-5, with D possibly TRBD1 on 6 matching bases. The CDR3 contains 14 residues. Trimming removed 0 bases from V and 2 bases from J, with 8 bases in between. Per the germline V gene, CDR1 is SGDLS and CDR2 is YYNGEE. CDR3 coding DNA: TGTGCCAGCAGCGTAGCTACAGGGCAAGAGACCCAGTACTTC. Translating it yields CASSVATGQETQYF.

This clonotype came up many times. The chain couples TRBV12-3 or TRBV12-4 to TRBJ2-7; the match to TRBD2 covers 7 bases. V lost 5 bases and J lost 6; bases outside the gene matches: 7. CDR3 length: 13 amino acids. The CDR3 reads CASSASGLGEQYF. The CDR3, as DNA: TGTGCCAGCAGTGCTAGCGGCTTGGGCGAGCAGTACTTC.

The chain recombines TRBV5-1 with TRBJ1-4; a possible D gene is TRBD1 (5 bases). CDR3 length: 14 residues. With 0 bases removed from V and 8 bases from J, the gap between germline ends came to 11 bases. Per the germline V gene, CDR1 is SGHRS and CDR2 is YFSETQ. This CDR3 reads CASSLGGDEEKLFF. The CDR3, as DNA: TGCGCCAGCAGCTTGGGAGGGGACGAAGAAAAACTGTTTTTT.

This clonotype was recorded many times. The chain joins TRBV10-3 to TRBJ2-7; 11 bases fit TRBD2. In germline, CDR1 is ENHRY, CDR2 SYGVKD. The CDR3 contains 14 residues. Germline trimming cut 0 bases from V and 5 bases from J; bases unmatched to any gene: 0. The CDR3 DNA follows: TGTGCCATCAGTGAGTCACTAGCGGGAGACGAGCAGTACTTC. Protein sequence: CAISESLAGDEQYF.

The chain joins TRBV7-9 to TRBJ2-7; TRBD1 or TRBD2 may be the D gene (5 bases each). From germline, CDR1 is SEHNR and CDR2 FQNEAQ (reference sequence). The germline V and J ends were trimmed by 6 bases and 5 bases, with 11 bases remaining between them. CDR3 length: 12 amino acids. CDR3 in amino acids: CASRSWGNEQYF. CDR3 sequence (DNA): TGTGCCAGCAGGTCGTGGGGGAACGAGCAGTACTTC.

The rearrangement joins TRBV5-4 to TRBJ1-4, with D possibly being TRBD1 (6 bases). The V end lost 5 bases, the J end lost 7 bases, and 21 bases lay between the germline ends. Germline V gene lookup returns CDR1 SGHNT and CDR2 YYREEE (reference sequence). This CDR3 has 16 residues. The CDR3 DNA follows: TGTGCCAGCAGTATATACAGGGTGGGGTATGGTGAAAAACTGTTTTTT. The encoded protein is CASSIYRVGYGEKLFF.

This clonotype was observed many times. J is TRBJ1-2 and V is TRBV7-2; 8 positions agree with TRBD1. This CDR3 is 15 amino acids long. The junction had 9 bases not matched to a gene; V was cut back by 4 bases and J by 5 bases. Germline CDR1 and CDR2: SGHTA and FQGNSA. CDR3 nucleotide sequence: TGTGCCAGCAGCTACTTCAGGGGGCAGGTGTATGGCTACACCTTC. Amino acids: CASSYFRGQVYGYTF.

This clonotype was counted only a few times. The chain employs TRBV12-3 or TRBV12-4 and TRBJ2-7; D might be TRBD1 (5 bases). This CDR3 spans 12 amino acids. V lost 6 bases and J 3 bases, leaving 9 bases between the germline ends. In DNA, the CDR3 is TGTGCCAGCAGAGGGGAACTCTACGAGCAGTACTTC. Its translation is CASRGELYEQYF.

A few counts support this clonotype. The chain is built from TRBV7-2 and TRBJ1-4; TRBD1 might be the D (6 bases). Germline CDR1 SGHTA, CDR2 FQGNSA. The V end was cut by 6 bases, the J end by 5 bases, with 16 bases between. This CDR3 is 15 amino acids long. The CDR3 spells CASRKIQGSNEKLFF. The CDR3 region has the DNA TGTGCCAGCAGGAAAATACAGGGTTCGAATGAAAAACTGTTTTTT.

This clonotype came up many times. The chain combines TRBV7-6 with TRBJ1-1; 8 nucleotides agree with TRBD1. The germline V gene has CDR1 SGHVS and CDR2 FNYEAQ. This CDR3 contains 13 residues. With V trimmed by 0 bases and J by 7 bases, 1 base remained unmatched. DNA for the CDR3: TGTGCCAGCAGCTTAGCCGGACAGGGTGAAGCTTTCTTT. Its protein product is CASSLAGQGEAFF.

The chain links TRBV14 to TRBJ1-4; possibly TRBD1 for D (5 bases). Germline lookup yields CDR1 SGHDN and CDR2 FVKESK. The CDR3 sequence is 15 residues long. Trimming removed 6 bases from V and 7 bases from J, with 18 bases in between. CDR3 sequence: CASSLPGTSGEKLFF. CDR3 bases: TGTGCCAGCAGTCTTCCCGGGACGAGTGGTGAAAAACTGTTTTTT.

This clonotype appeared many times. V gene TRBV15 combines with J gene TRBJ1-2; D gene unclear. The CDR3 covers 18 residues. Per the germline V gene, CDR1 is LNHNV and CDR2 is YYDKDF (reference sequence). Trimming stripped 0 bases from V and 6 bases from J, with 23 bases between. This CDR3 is CATSRDGGSGFGLHGYTF. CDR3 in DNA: TGTGCCACCAGCAGAGATGGCGGGTCGGGTTTCGGGCTTCATGGCTACACCTTC.

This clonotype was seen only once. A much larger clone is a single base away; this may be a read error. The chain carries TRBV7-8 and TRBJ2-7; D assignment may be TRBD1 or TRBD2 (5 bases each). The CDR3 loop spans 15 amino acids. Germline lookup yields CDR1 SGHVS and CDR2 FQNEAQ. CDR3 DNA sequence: TGTGCCAGCAGCCGGGCGACGGGGCCTTTTGACGAGCAGCACTTC. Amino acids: CASSRATGPFDEQHF. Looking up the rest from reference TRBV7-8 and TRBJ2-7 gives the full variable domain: GAGVSQSPRYKVAKRGQDVALRCDPISGHVSLFWYQQALGQGPEFLTYFQNEAQLDKSGLPSDRFFAERPEGSVSTLKIQRTQQEDSAVYLCASSRATGPFDEQHFGPGTRLTVT.

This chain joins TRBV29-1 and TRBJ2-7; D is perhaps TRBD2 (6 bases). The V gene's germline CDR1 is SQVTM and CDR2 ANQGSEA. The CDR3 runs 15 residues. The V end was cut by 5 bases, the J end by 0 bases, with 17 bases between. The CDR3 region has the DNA TGCAGCGTTTTTTTCGGGGGACTGAGCTCCTACGAGCAGTACTTC. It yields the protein CSVFFGGLSSYEQYF.

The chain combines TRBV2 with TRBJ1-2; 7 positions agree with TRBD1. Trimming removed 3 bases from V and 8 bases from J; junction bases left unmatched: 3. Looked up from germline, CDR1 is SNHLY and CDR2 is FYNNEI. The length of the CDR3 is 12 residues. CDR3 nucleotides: TGTGCCAGCAGTGACGACAGGGTGGGCTACACCTTC. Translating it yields CASSDDRVGYTF.

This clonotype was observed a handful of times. CDR3 sequence (DNA): TGCGCCAGCAGCCAAGCACAGGGGAACACTGAAGCTTTCTTT. Residues: CASSQAQGNTEAFF. The chain uses TRBV4-1 and TRBJ1-1; TRBD1 might be the D (6 bases). The CDR3 is made up of 14 amino acids. Germline CDR1 and CDR2: MGHRA and YSYEKL. The V and J ends lost 1 base and 1 base respectively, with 7 bases between them.

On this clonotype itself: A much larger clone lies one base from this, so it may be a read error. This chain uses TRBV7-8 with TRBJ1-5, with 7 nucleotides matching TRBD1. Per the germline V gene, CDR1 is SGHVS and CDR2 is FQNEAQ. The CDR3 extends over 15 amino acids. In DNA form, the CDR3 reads TGTGCCAGCAGCCATACAGGGGAAAGACATCAGCCCAAGCATTTT. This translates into CASSHTGERHQPKHF.

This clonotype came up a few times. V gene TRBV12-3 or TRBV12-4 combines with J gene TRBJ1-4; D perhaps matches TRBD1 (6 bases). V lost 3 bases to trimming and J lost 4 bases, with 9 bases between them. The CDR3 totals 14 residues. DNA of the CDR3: TGTGCCAGCAGTTTCACAGGGTATAATGAAAAACTGTTTTTT. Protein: CASSFTGYNEKLFF.

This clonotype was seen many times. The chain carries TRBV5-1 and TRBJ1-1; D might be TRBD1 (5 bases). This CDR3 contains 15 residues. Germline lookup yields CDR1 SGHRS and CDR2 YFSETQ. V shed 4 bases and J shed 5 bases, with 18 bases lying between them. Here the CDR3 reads CASSQKGQGRTEAFF. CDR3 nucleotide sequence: TGCGCCAGCAGCCAAAAGGGGCAGGGACGTACTGAAGCTTTCTTT.

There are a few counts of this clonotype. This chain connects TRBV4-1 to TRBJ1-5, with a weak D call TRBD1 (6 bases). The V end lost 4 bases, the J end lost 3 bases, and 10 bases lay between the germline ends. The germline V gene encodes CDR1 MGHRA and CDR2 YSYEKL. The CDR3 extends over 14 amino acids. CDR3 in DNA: TGCGCCAGCAGCCGCGGGGGCGTCAATCAGCCCCAGCATTTT. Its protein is CASSRGGVNQPQHF.